In this sample, the clone carrying this T cell receptor (beta chain) turned up many times. Building the TCR beta libraries relied on iRepertoire HTBI primers, and CDR3 regions underwent Arm-PCR. MiXCR was run by TCRdb on the multiplex PCR reads, yielding one entry per CDR3 protein. The sample has about 320,000 distinct CDR3 sequences, 18% seen once. The time point here: newly diagnosed GD, antithyroid drugs for less than 3 months. PBMCs were the source of the RNA used for TCR sequencing. The CDR3 runs 14 residues. V shed 3 bases and J shed 1 base, with 9 bases lying between them. This entry is derived from a study of regulatory T cells in long-lasting Graves disease.

This material consisted of peripheral blood mononuclear cells (PBMCs), taken at new diagnosis, from a patient treated with antithyroid drugs. The origin of this receptor is a female donor with Graves disease. The chain recombines TRBV12-3 or TRBV12-4 with TRBJ1-1; D is ambiguous. As DNA, the CDR3 is TGTGCCAGCAGTTTCGCTAGACAGAACACTGAAGCTTTCTTT. As protein: CASSFARQNTEAFF.